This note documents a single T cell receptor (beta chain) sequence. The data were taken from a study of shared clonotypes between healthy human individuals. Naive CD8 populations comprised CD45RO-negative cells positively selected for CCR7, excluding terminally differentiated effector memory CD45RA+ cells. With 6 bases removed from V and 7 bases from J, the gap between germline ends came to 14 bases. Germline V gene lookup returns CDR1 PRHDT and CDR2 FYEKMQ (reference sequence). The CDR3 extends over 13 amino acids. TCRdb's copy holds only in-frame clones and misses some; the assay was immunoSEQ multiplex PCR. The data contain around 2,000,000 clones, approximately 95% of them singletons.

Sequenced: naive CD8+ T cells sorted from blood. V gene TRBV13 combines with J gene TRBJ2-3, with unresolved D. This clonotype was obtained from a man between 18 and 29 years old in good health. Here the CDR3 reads CASSDRAVNTQYF. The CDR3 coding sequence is TGTGCCAGCAGTGATAGGGCGGTAAATACGCAGTATTTT.